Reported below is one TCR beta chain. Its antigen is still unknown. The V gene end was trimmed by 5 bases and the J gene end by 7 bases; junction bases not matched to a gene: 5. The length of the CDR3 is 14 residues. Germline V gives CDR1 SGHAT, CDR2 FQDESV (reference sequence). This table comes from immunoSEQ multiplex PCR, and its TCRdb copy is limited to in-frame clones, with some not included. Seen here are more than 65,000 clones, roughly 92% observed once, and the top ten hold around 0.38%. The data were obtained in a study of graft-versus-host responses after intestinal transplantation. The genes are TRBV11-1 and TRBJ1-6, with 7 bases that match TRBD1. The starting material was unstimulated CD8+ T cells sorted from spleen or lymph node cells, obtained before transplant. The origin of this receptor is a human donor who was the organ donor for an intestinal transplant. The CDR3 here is CASSKRTGNSPLHF. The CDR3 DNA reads TGTGCCAGCAGCAAAAGGACAGGAAATTCACCCCTCCACTTT.